These T cell receptor beta chains were read from a single sample in a study of shared clonotypes between healthy human individuals. Measured with immunoSEQ multiplex PCR; TCRdb has only the in-frame clones, and not every one. The repertoire consists of hundreds of thousands of clones, with about 97% occurring once and the leading ten covering 0.055% to 0.07%. Input material: naive CD4+ T cells sorted from blood. These receptors were collected from a woman in her twenties or thirties in good health. Each CDR3 is given with its conserved first and last residue. The D gene is left open where the match is weak. Expanded clones get a size class; other rows say once, few or many, or leave the size out.

j_call	v_call	d_call	cdr3_length	clone_size	cdr3_aa	cdr3_nt
TRBJ1-1	TRBV6-5	-	14	few	CASSYSLRGSEAFF	TGTGCCAGCAGTTACTCTCTGAGGGGTTCTGAAGCTTTCTTT
TRBJ2-3	TRBV21-1	-	15	-	CATAPGGRVTDTQYF	TGTGCCACCGCTCCCGGGGGTCGGGTGACAGATACGCAGTATTTT
TRBJ2-7	TRBV10-3	-	12	-	CAISEISYEQYF	TGTGCCATCAGTGAGATATCCTACGAGCAGTACTTC
TRBJ2-1	TRBV15	TRBD2	15	-	CATSNTGTTYNEQFF	TGTGCCACCAGCAATACCGGGACTACCTACAATGAGCAGTTCTTC
TRBJ1-1	TRBV19	TRBD1	15	-	CASRPGTGVRTEAFF	TGTGCCAGTAGGCCCGGGACAGGGGTTCGCACTGAAGCTTTCTTT
TRBJ1-2	TRBV5-1	-	13	-	CASSLRTDYGYTF	TGCGCCAGCAGCTTACGGACAGACTATGGCTACACCTTC
TRBJ1-1	TRBV18	-	14	-	CASSTQGKNTEAFF	TGTGCCAGCTCAACCCAGGGGAAGAACACTGAAGCTTTCTTT
TRBJ1-5	TRBV18	TRBD1	14	-	CASSTGVPNQPQHF	TGTGCCAGCTCCACAGGGGTCCCCAATCAGCCCCAGCATTTT
TRBJ2-1	TRBV10-2	-	13	-	CASSDRGHNEQFF	TGCGCCAGCAGTGACAGGGGCCACAATGAGCAGTTCTTC
TRBJ2-1	TRBV4-1	TRBD2	13	once	CASSRGLAGGLFF	TGCGCCAGCAGCCGTGGACTAGCGGGAGGATTGTTCTTC
TRBJ1-6	TRBV5-1	-	19	-	CASSLEPHGIPSDNSPLHF	TGCGCCAGCAGCTTGGAACCCCATGGGATCCCTTCGGATAATTCACCCCTCCACTTT
TRBJ2-7	TRBV11-2	TRBD2	18	-	CASSLVRSSGLTSYEQYF	TGTGCCAGCAGCTTAGTTAGGTCTAGCGGCCTCACCTCCTACGAGCAGTACTTC
TRBJ2-3	TRBV12-5	TRBD2	16	-	CASGLMGLANTDTQYF	TGTGCTAGTGGTCTTATGGGACTAGCAAACACAGATACGCAGTATTTT
TRBJ2-1	TRBV7-2	TRBD2	14	-	CASSSQREEPHRFF	TGTGCCAGCAGCTCCCAGCGGGAGGAACCGCATAGGTTCTTC
TRBJ2-7	TRBV28	TRBD2	16	once	CASSSDVTGGSYEQYF	TGTGCCAGCAGTTCCGACGTAACGGGAGGCTCCTACGAGCAGTACTTC
TRBJ1-2	TRBV6-6	-	14	-	CASSYSSGRYGYTF	TGTGCCAGCAGTTACTCTTCCGGGCGCTATGGCTACACCTTC
TRBJ1-1	TRBV5-4	-	15	-	CASSPVRGMNTEAFF	TGTGCCAGCAGCCCCGTCCGGGGCATGAACACTGAAGCTTTCTTT
TRBJ1-2	TRBV5-1	-	15	-	CASSLIPKQGGGYTF	TGCGCCAGCAGCTTGATCCCTAAACAGGGAGGGGGCTACACCTTC
TRBJ1-1	TRBV11-2	-	18	-	CASRSNGGWGLMNTEAFF	TGTGCCAGCAGATCAAATGGGGGATGGGGACTCATGAACACTGAAGCTTTCTTT
TRBJ2-2	TRBV7-2	-	14	-	CASSGGTSTGELFF	TGTGCCAGCAGCGGAGGGACGTCCACCGGGGAGCTGTTTTTT
TRBJ2-2	TRBV27	-	13	-	CASSPSVTGELFF	TGTGCCAGCAGTCCCTCGGTAACCGGGGAGCTGTTTTTT
TRBJ2-7	TRBV28	-	14	once	CASLRTGSSYEQYF	TGTGCCAGCCTCAGGACGGGGAGCTCCTACGAGCAGTACTTC
TRBJ1-2	TRBV6-4	TRBD1	15	-	CASSEYGGGAYGYTF	TGTGCCAGCAGTGAGTACGGAGGGGGCGCTTATGGCTACACCTTC
TRBJ2-3	TRBV10-3	-	12	-	CAMRGDTDTQYF	TGTGCCATGCGGGGAGACACAGATACGCAGTATTTT
TRBJ1-1	TRBV29-1	-	16	once	CSGGDRAGGANTEAFF	TGCAGCGGCGGGGACCGCGCGGGGGGGGCGAACACTGAAGCTTTCTTT
TRBJ2-3	TRBV13	-	14	-	CASSLDRGTDTQYF	TGTGCCAGCAGCTTAGACCGGGGCACAGATACGCAGTATTTT
TRBJ2-4	TRBV28	-	16	-	CASRDLLSLAKNIQYF	TGTGCCAGCAGGGACCTCCTATCTTTGGCCAAAAACATTCAGTACTTC
TRBJ2-6	TRBV4-2	TRBD1	17	-	CASSQNDRAAGANVLTF	TGTGCCAGCAGCCAGAATGACAGGGCTGCTGGGGCCAACGTCCTGACTTTC
TRBJ1-3	TRBV7-2	-	14	-	CASSPDHIGNTIYF	TGTGCCAGCAGCCCGGACCACATTGGAAACACCATATATTTT
TRBJ2-1	TRBV29-1	TRBD2	13	-	CSGTSGSYNEQFF	TGCAGCGGAACTAGCGGGTCCTACAATGAGCAGTTCTTC
TRBJ2-3	TRBV6-1	TRBD2	15	-	CASRPIGLAGGGQYF	TGTGCCAGCAGACCCATCGGACTAGCGGGAGGGGGGCAGTATTTT
TRBJ2-7	TRBV21-1	-	17	once	CASSKVTSGRPSYEQYF	TGTGCCAGCAGCAAAGTAACTAGCGGGAGGCCCTCCTACGAGCAGTACTTC
TRBJ1-1	TRBV7-9	-	14	-	CASSFTQGNTEAFF	TGTGCCAGCAGCTTCACTCAGGGGAACACTGAAGCTTTCTTT
TRBJ2-1	TRBV11-2	TRBD2	19	-	CASSLGRLAGGSSYNEQFF	TGTGCCAGCAGCTTGGGTCGCCTAGCGGGAGGGAGCTCCTACAATGAGCAGTTCTTC
TRBJ2-7	TRBV19	TRBD2	12	-	CASSRGAYEQYF	TGTGCCAGTAGTCGGGGGGCCTACGAGCAGTACTTC
TRBJ2-4	TRBV19	TRBD1	14	-	CASSILGTENIQYF	TGTGCCAGTAGTATATTGGGGACAGAAAACATTCAGTACTTC
TRBJ1-5	TRBV27	-	16	-	CASKARDAGGNQPQHF	TGTGCCAGCAAGGCACGGGACGCAGGCGGCAATCAGCCCCAGCATTTT
TRBJ2-1	TRBV19	TRBD2	18	-	CASSSEGLTSGKRNEQFF	TGTGCCAGTAGTAGTGAAGGGTTAACTAGCGGGAAAAGAAATGAGCAGTTCTTC
TRBJ2-5	TRBV19	-	14	once	CASSIDSTLETQYF	TGTGCCAGTAGTATAGACTCCACGCTAGAGACCCAGTACTTC
TRBJ2-3	TRBV5-4	TRBD2	14	-	CASRPLGGRYTQYF	TGTGCCAGCCGCCCCTTGGGCGGGAGATATACGCAGTATTTT
TRBJ2-2	TRBV27	-	13	-	CASRRTGTGELFF	TGTGCCAGCAGGAGGACGGGCACCGGGGAGCTGTTTTTT
TRBJ2-5	TRBV28	TRBD2	17	-	CASSRALTSGVGETQYF	TGTGCCAGCAGTCGGGCCCTGACTAGCGGGGTGGGAGAGACCCAGTACTTC
TRBJ2-7	TRBV5-1	-	15	-	CASSLLFGPLYEQYF	TGCGCCAGCAGCCTTCTCTTCGGGCCACTCTACGAGCAGTACTTC
TRBJ1-1	TRBV18	TRBD1	15	once	CASSPGQGGNTEAFF	TGTGCCAGCTCACCTGGACAGGGGGGGAACACTGAAGCTTTCTTT
TRBJ2-2	TRBV11-3	-	15	-	CASSPGRGGLGELFF	TGTGCCAGCAGCCCCGGGCGTGGGGGGCTCGGGGAGCTGTTTTTT